This T cell receptor beta chain originates from a study of blood T cell repertoires in COVID-19. For the study at large: The United States, Italy and Spain supplied acute and convalescent COVID-19 samples.

The CDR3 totals 17 residues. Germline V gene sequence: CDR1 SGHRS, CDR2 YFSETQ. V dropped 4 bases and J dropped 6; count of bases not matched to a gene: 11. Libraries were prepared by immunoSEQ multiplex PCR; TCRdb keeps only in-frame clonotypes and omits some of them. The sample consists of roughly 350,000 clones, 70% to 90% of them appearing once. The source material was peripheral blood. This chain joins TRBV5-1 and TRBJ2-3, with 13 nucleotides matching TRBD2. This clonotype was sampled from a woman in her 50s with active or convalescent COVID-19. CDR3 loop: CASSLGLAGDGGDTQYF. The CDR3 coding sequence is TGCGCCAGCAGCCTTGGACTAGCGGGAGACGGGGGTGATACGCAGTATTTT.